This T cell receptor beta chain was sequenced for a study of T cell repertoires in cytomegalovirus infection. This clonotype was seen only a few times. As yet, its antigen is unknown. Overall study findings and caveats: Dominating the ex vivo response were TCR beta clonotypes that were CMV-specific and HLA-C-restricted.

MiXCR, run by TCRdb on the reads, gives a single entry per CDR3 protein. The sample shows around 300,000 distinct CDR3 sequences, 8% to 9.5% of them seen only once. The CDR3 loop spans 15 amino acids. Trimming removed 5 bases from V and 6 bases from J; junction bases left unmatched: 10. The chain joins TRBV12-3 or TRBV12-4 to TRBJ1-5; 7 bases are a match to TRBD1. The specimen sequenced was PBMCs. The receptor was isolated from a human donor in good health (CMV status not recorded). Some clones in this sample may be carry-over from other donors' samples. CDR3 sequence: CASSMYRTGAQPQHF. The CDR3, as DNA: TGTGCCAGCAGTATGTACCGGACAGGAGCTCAGCCCCAGCATTTT.